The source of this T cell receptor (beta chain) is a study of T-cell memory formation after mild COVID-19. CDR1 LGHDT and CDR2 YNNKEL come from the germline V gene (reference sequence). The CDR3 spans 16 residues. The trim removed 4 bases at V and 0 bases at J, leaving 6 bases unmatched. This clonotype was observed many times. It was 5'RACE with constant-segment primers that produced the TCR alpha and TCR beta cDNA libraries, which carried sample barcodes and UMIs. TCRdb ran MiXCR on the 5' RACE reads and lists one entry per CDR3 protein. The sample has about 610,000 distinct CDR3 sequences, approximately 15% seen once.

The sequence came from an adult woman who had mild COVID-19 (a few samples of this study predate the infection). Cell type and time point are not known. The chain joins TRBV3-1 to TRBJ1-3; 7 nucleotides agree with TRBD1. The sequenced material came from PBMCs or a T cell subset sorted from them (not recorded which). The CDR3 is CASSRGRGSSGNTIYF. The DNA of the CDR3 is TGTGCCAGCAGCCGGGGCAGGGGGAGCTCTGGAAACACCATATATTTT.